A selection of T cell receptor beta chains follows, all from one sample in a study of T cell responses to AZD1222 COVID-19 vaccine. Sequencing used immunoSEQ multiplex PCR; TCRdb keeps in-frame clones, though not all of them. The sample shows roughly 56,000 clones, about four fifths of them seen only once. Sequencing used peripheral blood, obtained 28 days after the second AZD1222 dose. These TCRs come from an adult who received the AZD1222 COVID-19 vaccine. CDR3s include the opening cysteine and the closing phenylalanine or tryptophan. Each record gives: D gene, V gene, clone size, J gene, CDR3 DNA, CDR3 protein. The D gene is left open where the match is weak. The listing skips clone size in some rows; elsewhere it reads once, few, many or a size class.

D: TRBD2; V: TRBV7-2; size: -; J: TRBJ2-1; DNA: TGTGCCAGCAGCTCTTTCCGCGGGATAGCGGGTCACAATGAGCAGTTCTTC; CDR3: CASSSFRGIAGHNEQFF
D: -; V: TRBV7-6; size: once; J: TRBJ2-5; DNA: TGTGCCAGCAGCTTGTTAGCGGAGAAAGAGACCCAGTACTTC; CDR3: CASSLLAEKETQYF
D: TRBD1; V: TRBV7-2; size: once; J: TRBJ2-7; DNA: TGTGCCAGCAGCTTGGACAGGGGGAATTACGAGCAGTACTTC; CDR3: CASSLDRGNYEQYF
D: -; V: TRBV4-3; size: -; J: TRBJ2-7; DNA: TGCGCCAGCAGCCAGGCGATGGACAGTTCCTACGAGCAGTACTTT; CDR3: CASSQAMDSSYEQYF
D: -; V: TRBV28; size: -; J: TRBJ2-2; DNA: TGTGCCAGCAGTTTTGGGTCTCAATCGAACACCGGGGAGCTGTTTTTT; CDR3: CASSFGSQSNTGELFF
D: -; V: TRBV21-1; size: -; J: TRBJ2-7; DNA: TGTGCCAGCAGCCTGCTTTCTGTAGAAAAGTACTTC; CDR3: CASSLLSVEKYF
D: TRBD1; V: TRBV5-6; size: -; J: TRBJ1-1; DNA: TGTGCCAGCAGCTCTCCGGGACAGTTGAACACTGAAGCTTTCTTT; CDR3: CASSSPGQLNTEAFF
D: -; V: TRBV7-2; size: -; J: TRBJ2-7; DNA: TGTGCCAGCAGCTTAGAGGAGGGGGCAATTATCTACGAGCAGTACTTC; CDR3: CASSLEEGAIIYEQYF
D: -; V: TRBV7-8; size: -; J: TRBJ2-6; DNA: TGTGCCAGCAGCGCATGGATTAGCGTGACCGGGGCCAACGTCCTGACTTTC; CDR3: CASSAWISVTGANVLTF
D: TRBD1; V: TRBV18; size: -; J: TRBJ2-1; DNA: TGTGCCAGCTCACTTACCGGGACAGGTTCCCTTAGGTCCAATGAGCAGTTCTTC; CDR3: CASSLTGTGSLRSNEQFF
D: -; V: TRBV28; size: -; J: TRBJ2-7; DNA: -; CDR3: CASSTSTSGSSYEQYF
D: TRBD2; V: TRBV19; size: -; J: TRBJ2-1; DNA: TGTGCCAGCAGACTAGCGGGAGGTGAGCAGTTCTTC; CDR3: CASRLAGGEQFF
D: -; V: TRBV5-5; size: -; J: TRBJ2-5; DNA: TGTGCCAGCAGCTTTGTCACGAGGGGCCAAGAGACCCAGTACTTC; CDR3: CASSFVTRGQETQYF
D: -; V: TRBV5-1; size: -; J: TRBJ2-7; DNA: TGCGCCAGCAGCTTGTTTGGTCGGGGCGCCACGAGCTCCTACGAGCAGTACTTC; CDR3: CASSLFGRGATSSYEQYF
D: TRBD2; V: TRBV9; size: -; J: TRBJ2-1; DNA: TGTGCCAGCAGCGTATCTTCCGGGACTAGCGGTAGACCCTACAATGAGCAGTTCTTC; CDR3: CASSVSSGTSGRPYNEQFF
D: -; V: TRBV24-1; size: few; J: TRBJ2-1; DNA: TGTGCCACCAGTGATCCAGACGGTACACATGAGCAGTTCTTC; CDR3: CATSDPDGTHEQFF
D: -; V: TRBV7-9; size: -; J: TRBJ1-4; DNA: TGTGCCAGCAGCTTAGGCGGATACAATGAAAAACTGTTTTTT; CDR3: CASSLGGYNEKLFF
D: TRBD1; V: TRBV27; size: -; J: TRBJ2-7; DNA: TGTGCCAGCAGCCTCACCGGGGACAGGGTAGAGTACGAGCAGTACTTC; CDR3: CASSLTGDRVEYEQYF
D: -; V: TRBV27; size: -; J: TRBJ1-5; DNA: TGTGCCAGCAGTTGGACCGGGGGGGCGGGCAATCAGCCCCAGCATTTT; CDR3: CASSWTGGAGNQPQHF
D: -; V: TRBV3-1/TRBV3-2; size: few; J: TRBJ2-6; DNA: TGTGCCAGCAGCCCCCGTGGGGGCTCTGGGGCCAACGTCCTGACTTTC; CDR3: CASSPRGGSGANVLTF
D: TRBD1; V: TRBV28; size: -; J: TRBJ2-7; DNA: TGTGCCAGCAGTACTACCGGGACAGGGTACCACGAGCAGTACTTC; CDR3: CASSTTGTGYHEQYF
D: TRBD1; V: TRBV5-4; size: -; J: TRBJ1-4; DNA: TGTGCCAGCAGCCAGACAGGGCCGGATGAAAAACTGTTTTTT; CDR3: CASSQTGPDEKLFF
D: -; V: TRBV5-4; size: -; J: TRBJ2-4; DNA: TGTGCCAGCAGCTTGGCAGGGGATAAGTCCAAAAACATTCAGTACTTC; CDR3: CASSLAGDKSKNIQYF
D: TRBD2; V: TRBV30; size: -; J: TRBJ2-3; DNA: TGTGCCTGGAGTGTACTTCCTAGCGGGAGAGATACGCAGTATTTT; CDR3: CAWSVLPSGRDTQYF
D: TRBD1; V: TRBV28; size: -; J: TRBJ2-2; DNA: TGTGCCAGCAGGACCGGGACAGCTAACACCGGGGAGCTGTTTTTT; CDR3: CASRTGTANTGELFF
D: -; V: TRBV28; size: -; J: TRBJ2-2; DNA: TGTGCCAGCAGTTTTGGGGGCGTTGGCGCCGGGGAGCTGTTTTTT; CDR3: CASSFGGVGAGELFF
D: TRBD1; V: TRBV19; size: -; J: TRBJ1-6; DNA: TGTGCCAGTAGTTGGACAGGGAATAATTCACCCCTCCACTTT; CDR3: CASSWTGNNSPLHF
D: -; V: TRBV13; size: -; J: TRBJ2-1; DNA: TGTGCCAGCAGCATAAGGGCCTACAATGAGCAGTTCTTC; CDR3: CASSIRAYNEQFF